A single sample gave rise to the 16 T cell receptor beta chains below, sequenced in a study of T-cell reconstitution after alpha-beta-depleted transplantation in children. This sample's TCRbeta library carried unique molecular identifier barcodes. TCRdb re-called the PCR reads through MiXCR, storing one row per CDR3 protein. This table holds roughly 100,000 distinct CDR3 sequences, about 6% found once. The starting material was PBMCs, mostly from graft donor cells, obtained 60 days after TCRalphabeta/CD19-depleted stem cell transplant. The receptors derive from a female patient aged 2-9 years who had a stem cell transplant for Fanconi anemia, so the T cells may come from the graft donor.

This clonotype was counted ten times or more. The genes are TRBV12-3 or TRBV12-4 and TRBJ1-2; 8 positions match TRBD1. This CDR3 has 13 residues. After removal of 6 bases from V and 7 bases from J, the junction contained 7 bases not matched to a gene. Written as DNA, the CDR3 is TGTGCCAGCAGCCCACAGGGGGTTGTTGGCTACACCTTC. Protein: CASSPQGVVGYTF.

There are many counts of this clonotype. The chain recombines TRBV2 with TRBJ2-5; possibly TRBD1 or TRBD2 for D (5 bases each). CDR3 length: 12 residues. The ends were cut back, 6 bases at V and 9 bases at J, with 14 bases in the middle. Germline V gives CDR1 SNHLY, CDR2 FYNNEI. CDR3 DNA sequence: TGTGCCAGCAGGGGGGACCGACGGGCCCAGTACTTC. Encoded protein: CASRGDRRAQYF.

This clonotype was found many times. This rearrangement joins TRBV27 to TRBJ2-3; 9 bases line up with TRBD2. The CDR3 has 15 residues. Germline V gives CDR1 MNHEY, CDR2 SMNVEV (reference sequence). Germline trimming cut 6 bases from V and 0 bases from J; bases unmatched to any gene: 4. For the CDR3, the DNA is TGTGCCAGCAGCTTGGGACTAGCTAGCACAGATACGCAGTATTTT. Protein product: CASSLGLASTDTQYF.

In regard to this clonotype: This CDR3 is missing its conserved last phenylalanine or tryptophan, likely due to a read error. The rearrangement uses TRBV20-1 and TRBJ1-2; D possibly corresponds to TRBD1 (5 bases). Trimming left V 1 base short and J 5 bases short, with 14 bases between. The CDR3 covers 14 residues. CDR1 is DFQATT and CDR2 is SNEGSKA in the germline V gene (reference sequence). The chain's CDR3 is CSARAVGARYGYTL. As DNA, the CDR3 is TGCAGTGCTAGAGCCGTCGGGGCGCGGTATGGCTACACCCTC.

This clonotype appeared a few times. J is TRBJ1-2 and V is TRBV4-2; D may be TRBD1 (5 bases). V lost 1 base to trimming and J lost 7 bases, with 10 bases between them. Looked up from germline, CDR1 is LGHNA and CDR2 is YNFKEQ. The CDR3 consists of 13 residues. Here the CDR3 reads CASSQARAAGYTF. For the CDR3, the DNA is TGTGCCAGCAGCCAAGCCAGGGCAGCTGGCTACACCTTC.

CDR3 sequence reads: CSARAFGSPNQPQHF. The DNA for the CDR3 is TGCAGTGCTAGAGCGTTTGGCAGCCCCAATCAGCCCCAGCATTTT. J is TRBJ1-5 and V is TRBV20-1; D is unclear. Germline CDR1 is DFQATT and CDR2 is SNEGSKA (reference sequence). V lost 1 base to trimming and J lost 3 bases, with 13 bases between them. The CDR3 spans 15 residues.

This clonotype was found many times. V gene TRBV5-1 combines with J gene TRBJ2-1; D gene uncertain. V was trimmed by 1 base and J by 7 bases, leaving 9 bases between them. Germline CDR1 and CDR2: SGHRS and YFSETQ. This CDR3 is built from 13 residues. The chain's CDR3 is CASSLWGGNEQFF. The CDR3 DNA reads TGCGCCAGCAGCTTGTGGGGTGGGAATGAGCAGTTCTTC.

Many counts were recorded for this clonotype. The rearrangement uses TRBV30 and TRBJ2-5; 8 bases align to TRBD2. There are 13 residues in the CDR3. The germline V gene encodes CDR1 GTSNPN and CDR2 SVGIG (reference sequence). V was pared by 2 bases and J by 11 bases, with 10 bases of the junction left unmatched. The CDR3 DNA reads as TGTGCCTGGAGTTATAGCGGGGCCCCACGGCAGTACTTC. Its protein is CAWSYSGAPRQYF.

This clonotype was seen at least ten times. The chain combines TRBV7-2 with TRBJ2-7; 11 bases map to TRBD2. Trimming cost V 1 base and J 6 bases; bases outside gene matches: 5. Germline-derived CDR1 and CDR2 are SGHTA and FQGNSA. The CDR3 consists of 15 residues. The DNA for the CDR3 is TGTGCCAGCAGCTTAGTACTAGCGGGAGCTTCCGAGCAGTACTTC. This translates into CASSLVLAGASEQYF.

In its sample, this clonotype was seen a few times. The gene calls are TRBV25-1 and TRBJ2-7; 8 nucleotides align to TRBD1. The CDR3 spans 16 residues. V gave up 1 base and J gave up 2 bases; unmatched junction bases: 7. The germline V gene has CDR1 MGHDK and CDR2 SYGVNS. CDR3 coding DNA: TGTGCCAGCAGTGAATGTTTGGGACAGGTTCCCTACGAGCAGTACTTC. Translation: CASSECLGQVPYEQYF.

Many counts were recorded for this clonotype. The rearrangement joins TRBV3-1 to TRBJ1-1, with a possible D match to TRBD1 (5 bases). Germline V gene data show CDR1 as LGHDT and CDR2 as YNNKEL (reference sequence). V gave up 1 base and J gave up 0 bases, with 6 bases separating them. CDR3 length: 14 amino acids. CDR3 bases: TGTGCCAGCAGCCAAGGGGGCCTGAACACTGAAGCTTTCTTT. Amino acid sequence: CASSQGGLNTEAFF.

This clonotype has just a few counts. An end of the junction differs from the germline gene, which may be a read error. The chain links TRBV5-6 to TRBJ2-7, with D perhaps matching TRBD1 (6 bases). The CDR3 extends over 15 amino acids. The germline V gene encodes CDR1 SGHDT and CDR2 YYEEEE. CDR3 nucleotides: TGTGCCAACAGCCGGCGGTACAGGGCCGTTTACGAGCAGTACTTC. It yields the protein CANSRRYRAVYEQYF.

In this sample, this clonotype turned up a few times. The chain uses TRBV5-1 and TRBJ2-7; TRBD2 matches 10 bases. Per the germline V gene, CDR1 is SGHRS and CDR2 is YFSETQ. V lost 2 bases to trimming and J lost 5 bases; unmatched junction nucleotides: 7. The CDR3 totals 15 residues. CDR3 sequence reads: CASSLRTSGTDEQYF. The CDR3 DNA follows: TGCGCCAGCAGCTTAAGAACTAGCGGGACCGACGAGCAGTACTTC. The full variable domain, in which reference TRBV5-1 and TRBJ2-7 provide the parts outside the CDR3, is KAGVTQTPRYLIKTRGQQVTLSCSPISGHRSVSWYQQTPGQGLQFLFEYFSETQRNKGNFPGRFSGRQFSNSRSEMNVSTLELGDSALYLCASSLRTSGTDEQYFGPGTRLTVT.

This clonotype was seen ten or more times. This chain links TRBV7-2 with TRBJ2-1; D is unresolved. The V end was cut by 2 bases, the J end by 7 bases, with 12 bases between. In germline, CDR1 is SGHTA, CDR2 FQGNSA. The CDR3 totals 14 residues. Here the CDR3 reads CASSLQMLSNEQFF. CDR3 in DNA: TGTGCCAGCAGCTTACAAATGTTGTCAAATGAGCAGTTCTTC.

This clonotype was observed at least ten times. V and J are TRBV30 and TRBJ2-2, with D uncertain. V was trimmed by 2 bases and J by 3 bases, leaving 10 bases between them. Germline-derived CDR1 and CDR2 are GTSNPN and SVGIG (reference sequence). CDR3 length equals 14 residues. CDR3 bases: TGTGCCTGGAGTATGCGGTTGGACACCGGGGAGCTGTTTTTT. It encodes CAWSMRLDTGELFF.

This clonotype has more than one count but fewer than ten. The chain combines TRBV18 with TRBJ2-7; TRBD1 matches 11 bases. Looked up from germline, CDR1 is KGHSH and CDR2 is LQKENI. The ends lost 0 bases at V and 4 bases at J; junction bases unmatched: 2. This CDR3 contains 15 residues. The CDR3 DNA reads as TGTGCCAGCTCACCACCCGGGACAGGGGGATACGAGCAGTACTTC. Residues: CASSPPGTGGYEQYF.